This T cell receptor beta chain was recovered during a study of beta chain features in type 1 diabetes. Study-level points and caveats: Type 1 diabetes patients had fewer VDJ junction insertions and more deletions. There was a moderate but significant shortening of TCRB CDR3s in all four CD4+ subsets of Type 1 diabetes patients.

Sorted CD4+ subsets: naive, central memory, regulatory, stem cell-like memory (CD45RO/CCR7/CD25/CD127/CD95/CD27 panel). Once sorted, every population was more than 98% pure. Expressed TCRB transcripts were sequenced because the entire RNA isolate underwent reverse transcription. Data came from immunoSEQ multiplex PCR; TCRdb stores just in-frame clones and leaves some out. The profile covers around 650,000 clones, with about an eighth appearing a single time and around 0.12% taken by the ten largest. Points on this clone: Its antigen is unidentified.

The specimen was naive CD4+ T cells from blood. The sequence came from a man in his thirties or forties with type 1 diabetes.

The CDR3 nucleotides are TGTGCCAGCAGCTTTAAGACGGGACAGGGGGTTGCTGAAGCTTTCTTT. Translated, it gives CASSFKTGQGVAEAFF. This chain joins TRBV7-9 and TRBJ1-1; 11 bases match TRBD1. V lost 3 bases and J lost 6; bases outside the gene matches: 9. Per germline, CDR1 SEHNR and CDR2 FQNEAQ (reference sequence). This CDR3 region has 16 residues.